This entry lists 13 T cell receptor beta chains sequenced from one sample in a study of shared T cell receptors in the human thymus. Profiling relied on immunoSEQ multiplex PCR, and the TCRdb table lists in-frame clones only, not all of them. The sample lists 500,000 to 750,000 clones, 88% occurring once. These same data were also listed under a study on human thymus T cells.

The sequenced material came from thymocytes. These receptors were collected from a boy under three years old with a congenital heart defect.

The DNA for the CDR3 is TGTGCCAGCAGCCACCCCCTGCGGGAGCCGAACACCGGGGAGCTGTTTTTT. As protein: CASSHPLREPNTGELFF. The rearrangement joins TRBV11-3 to TRBJ2-2, with 7 positions matching TRBD2. Germline CDR1 is SGHNT and CDR2 is YENEEA. V trimming: 5 bases; J trimming: 0 bases; junction bases outside the gene matches: 9. The CDR3 contains 17 residues.

The CDR3 DNA reads TGTGCCAGCAGTTCCTTACCGGGACAGGGCACCTACGAGCAGTACTTC. Translated: CASSSLPGQGTYEQYF. The V and J genes are TRBV27 and TRBJ2-7; 9 bases align to TRBD1. J was trimmed by 2 bases and V by 4 bases; bases with no gene match: 9. Germline assignment: CDR1 MNHEY and CDR2 SMNVEV (reference sequence). CDR3 length equals 16 residues.

This clone was counted only a few times. The CDR3 coding sequence is TGTGCCAGCAGTCCCCCTGGCCTGGGGGGTCAGCCCCAGCATTTT. Amino acids: CASSPPGLGGQPQHF. The chain links TRBV6-5 to TRBJ1-5, with TRBD1 as a possible D gene (5 bases). The germline V and J ends were trimmed by 5 bases and 6 bases, with 17 bases remaining between them. The CDR3 consists of 15 residues. CDR1 MNHEY and CDR2 SVGAGI come from the germline V gene.

The rearrangement joins TRBV4-2 to TRBJ1-3; TRBD1 is a possible D gene (5 bases). From germline, CDR1 is LGHNA and CDR2 YNFKEQ. Trimming left V 0 bases short and J 0 bases short, with 24 bases between. This CDR3 comprises 21 residues. The CDR3 DNA is TGTGCCAGCAGCCAAGAATCAGAGCCGAGCCCTTTGGGGCCCTCTGGAAACACCATATATTTT. Amino acids: CASSQESEPSPLGPSGNTIYF.

The J gene is TRBJ2-7, the V gene TRBV7-9, with 9 bases that match TRBD1. CDR1 is SEHNR and CDR2 is FQNEAQ in the germline V gene (reference sequence). The CDR3 length is 15 residues. Trimming took 3 bases from V and 5 from J; bases not matched to a gene: 8. CDR3 region: CASSFAGTGIHEQYF. CDR3 nucleotides: TGTGCCAGCAGCTTCGCCGGGACAGGGATCCACGAGCAGTACTTC.

The chain recombines TRBV27 with TRBJ2-1; D gene ambiguous. Trimming took 5 bases from V and 8 from J, leaving 10 bases between them. Germline values: CDR1 MNHEY, CDR2 SMNVEV (reference sequence). The CDR3 sequence is 12 residues long. The CDR3 coding sequence is TGTGCCAGCAGTCCTAAATTTGATGAGCAGTTCTTC. It translates to CASSPKFDEQFF.

The V and J genes are TRBV27 and TRBJ1-3, with a tentative D call TRBD1 (6 bases). The CDR3 runs 21 residues. Between the trimmed V and J ends, which lost 5 bases and 0 bases, there was a span of 29 bases. Germline lookup yields CDR1 MNHEY and CDR2 SMNVEV (reference sequence). The CDR3 sequence is CASSPSAPRGLPQTSGNTIYF. CDR3 DNA: TGTGCCAGCAGTCCCTCCGCCCCCAGGGGATTACCCCAAACCTCTGGAAACACCATATATTTT.

The gene calls are TRBV4-2 and TRBJ2-5; TRBD2 agrees at 9 bases. The CDR3 is made up of 19 amino acids. Germline assignment: CDR1 LGHNA and CDR2 YNFKEQ. The trim removed 0 bases at V and 1 base at J, leaving 12 bases unmatched. CDR3 protein: CASSQDYWLAGTIQETQYF. Here the CDR3 DNA reads TGTGCCAGCAGCCAAGATTATTGGCTAGCGGGAACCATCCAAGAGACCCAGTACTTC.

J is TRBJ2-3 and V is TRBV6-5; 10 bases map to TRBD2. The V segment lost 11 bases and the J segment 0 bases; nucleotides outside the gene matches: 8. This CDR3 is 15 amino acids long. The germline gives CDR1 MNHEY, CDR2 SVGAGI. CDR3 region: CASRTSGTSTDTQYF. The CDR3 DNA reads as TGTGCCTCCCGGACTAGCGGTACTAGCACAGATACGCAGTATTTT.

V is TRBV28 and J is TRBJ2-5; 13 bases are shared with TRBD2. CDR3 length: 22 residues. The trim removed 6 bases at V and 2 bases at J, leaving 24 bases unmatched. The germline V gene has CDR1 MDHEN and CDR2 SYDVKM. The CDR3 is CASSPLPVPGLAGFWDQETQYF. The CDR3 bases are TGTGCCAGCAGCCCTCTACCTGTACCGGGACTAGCGGGGTTCTGGGATCAAGAGACCCAGTACTTC. The full variable domain, completed using reference TRBV28 and TRBJ2-5, is DVKVTQSSRYLVKRTGEKVFLECVQDMDHENMFWYRQDPGLGLRLIYFSYDVKMKEKGDIPEGYSVSREKKERFSLILESASTNQTSMYLCASSPLPVPGLAGFWDQETQYFGPGTRLLVL.

This clone was counted once. V and J are TRBV19 and TRBJ1-1, with D uncertain. The CDR3 is made up of 11 amino acids. The V gene lost 7 bases and the J gene lost 6 bases, with 9 bases spanning the gap. Germline V CDR1 and CDR2: LNHDA, SQIVND (reference sequence). Written as DNA, the CDR3 is TGTGCCAGTACCCTCGGGGCTGAAGCTTTCTTT. This codes for CASTLGAEAFF.

This clone has a single count. The genes are TRBV27 and TRBJ2-7; D gene unclear. CDR1 is MNHEY and CDR2 is SMNVEV in the germline V gene (reference sequence). Trimming took off 5 bases at V and 2 bases at J, with 19 bases between the two ends. The CDR3 runs 16 residues. CDR3 coding DNA: TGTGCCAGCAGTGGAACTGTGGGCCCAAGAGCCTACGAGCAGTACTTC. It specifies CASSGTVGPRAYEQYF.

V gene TRBV19 combines with J gene TRBJ1-2; 8 bases map to TRBD1. Trimming at V came to 4 bases and at J to 6 bases, leaving 4 bases not matched to a gene. The CDR3 contains 13 residues. The germline V gene has CDR1 LNHDA and CDR2 SQIVND (reference sequence). DNA for the CDR3: TGTGCCAGTAGTACAACAGGGGGGAATGGCTACACCTTC. It codes for CASSTTGGNGYTF.